This T cell receptor beta chain was found in a study of blood T cell repertoires in COVID-19. Whole-study context: Italy, Spain and the United States were the sources of the convalescent and acute COVID-19 samples.

It was during active infection that Seattle patients were enrolled and then longitudinally followed. As processed by the authors: Amplifying reference gene primers gave estimates of nucleated cell counts. TCRdb's copy holds only in-frame clones and misses some; the assay was immunoSEQ multiplex PCR. D and trimming were read from the DNA, whereas the V and J calls and clone size are those reported in that table. The sample gives about 370,000 clones, around 90% of which show up once; 3% is in the top ten. Germline V gives CDR1 SQVTM, CDR2 ANQGSEA. The CDR3 loop spans 12 amino acids. V was clipped by 7 bases and J by 5 bases, with 14 bases between them.

V gene TRBV29-1 combines with J gene TRBJ1-2; D is unresolved. Sequencing was done on a sample of peripheral blood. This receptor was taken from a woman in her 30s with COVID-19, enrolled during active disease. CDR3: CSAAQPRYGYTF. CDR3 DNA: TGCAGCGCCGCCCAACCGCGGTATGGCTACACCTTC.